The subject of this entry is one T cell receptor beta chain. This entry comes from a study of blood T cell repertoires in COVID-19. There are 15 residues in the CDR3. Trimming pared 3 bases from V and 0 bases from J, leaving 13 bases between. Per germline, CDR1 SGDLS and CDR2 YYNGEE. TCRdb's copy holds only in-frame clones and misses some; the assay was immunoSEQ multiplex PCR. This table has some 94,000 clones, about 70% appearing once. Material: peripheral blood. This TCR was sampled from a woman aged 55-75 years in a cohort sampled during active or convalescent COVID-19. The chain links TRBV9 to TRBJ2-7, with D perhaps TRBD1 (6 bases). Here the CDR3 reads CASSADSTGSYEQYF. As DNA, the CDR3 is TGTGCCAGCAGCGCCGACTCGACAGGCTCCTACGAGCAGTACTTC.